This T cell receptor beta chain was identified during a study of regulatory T cells in long-lasting Graves disease. Notes on the study in general: Persistent Graves' patients showed less TCR diversity than newly diagnosed ones.

Regarding this clonotype: The antigen remains unidentified.

Stated time point: newly diagnosed GD, antithyroid drugs for less than 3 months. PBMC RNA served as the TCR library source. The TCR beta library used iRepertoire HTBI primers with Arm-PCR amplification of CDR3. TCRdb reanalysed the multiplex PCR reads using MiXCR and keeps one entry per CDR3 protein. This sample carries 450,000 to 700,000 distinct CDR3 sequences, approximately 13% of them seen once, and the ten largest clones take 10%. V shed 7 bases, J shed 6 bases, and the junction held 8 bases outside the gene matches. The CDR3 contains 15 residues. Germline CDR1 and CDR2: SGHAT and FQNNGV. These records were also assigned to another study, of T cells in Graves' hyperthyroidism and ophthalmopathy. In that study: HTBI primers were used for first-round RT-PCR of the TCR CDR3. Researchers found most expanded thyroid clonotypes above 0.001 in blood as well.

The TCR was taken from a man under 40 with Graves disease. This chain links TRBV11-2 with TRBJ2-1, with TRBD2 matching over 11 bases. Source: peripheral blood mononuclear cells (PBMCs), taken at new diagnosis, from a patient treated with antithyroid drugs. CDR3 in DNA: TGTGCCAGCAACACACTAGCGGGAGTGGGCAATGAGCAGTTCTTC. Protein sequence: CASNTLAGVGNEQFF.